Shown below are 26 T cell receptor beta chains from a single sample sequenced in a study of T-cell reconstitution after alpha-beta-depleted transplantation in children. For TCRbeta, the library was prepared with unique molecular identifiers. TCRdb re-analysed the PCR reads in MiXCR, keeping a single row per CDR3 protein. Among some 240,000 distinct CDR3 sequences, 12% were seen once, and the ten largest hold roughly 2.6%. The sequencing here drew on PBMCs from the stem cell graft donor, taken from the stem cell graft. These receptors were obtained from a human donor who donated a stem cell graft to a child with acute lymphoblastic leukemia.

This clonotype was seen at least ten times. The J gene is TRBJ2-5, the V gene TRBV10-1; maybe TRBD2 (6 bases). Per germline, CDR1 WNHNN and CDR2 SYGVQD (reference sequence). The CDR3 covers 14 residues. Trimming left V 2 bases short and J 5 bases short, with 12 bases between. The CDR3 DNA reads TGCGCCAGCAGTGAGCGGCGGGAATGGGAGACCCAGTACTTC. Protein product: CASSERREWETQYF.

This clonotype occurred many times. This chain connects TRBV6-1 to TRBJ2-2; the match to TRBD1 covers 8 bases. From germline, CDR1 is MNHNS and CDR2 SASEGT. CDR3 length: 19 amino acids. V gave up 0 bases and J gave up 0 bases; unmatched junction bases: 9. CDR3 amino acids: CASSEAAGGLFANTGELFF. In DNA form, the CDR3 reads TGTGCCAGCAGTGAAGCAGCAGGGGGCCTGTTCGCGAACACCGGGGAGCTGTTTTTT.

This clonotype was observed a handful of times. This sequence joins TRBV29-1 and TRBJ2-5; 8 bases line up with TRBD1. The CDR3 is 13 amino acids. Losses at the gene ends were 6 bases for V and 7 bases for J; bases not matched to a gene: 10. CDR1 is SQVTM and CDR2 is ANQGSEA in the germline V gene. CDR3 DNA: TGCAGCGTCGACAGGGGCCCCCCAGGGACCCAGTACTTC. Translating gives CSVDRGPPGTQYF.

This clonotype was counted between two and nine times. V is TRBV4-2 and J is TRBJ2-7; the match to TRBD2 covers 9 bases. The CDR3 runs 15 residues. Unmatched junction bases numbered 5, after V lost 3 bases and J lost 2 bases. Per the germline V gene, CDR1 is LGHNA and CDR2 is YNFKEQ. CDR3 sequence (DNA): TGTGCCAGCAGCCAGTCGCGGGGGGGCGCCTACGAGCAGTACTTC. Translated: CASSQSRGGAYEQYF.

Ten or more counts support this clonotype. The V and J genes are TRBV20-1 and TRBJ2-7; 9 bases align to TRBD2. Trimming took 2 bases from V and 1 from J; bases not matched to a gene: 9. Germline V lookup: CDR1 DFQATT, CDR2 SNEGSKA (reference sequence). CDR3 size: 16 residues. The DNA for the CDR3 is TGCAGTGCTAGACTTTCTAGCGGGATAAGGTCCTACGAGCAGTACTTC. Translation: CSARLSSGIRSYEQYF.

Ten or more counts support this clonotype. The chain carries TRBV11-1 and TRBJ1-2; 8 bases align to TRBD1. The V gene's germline CDR1 is SGHAT and CDR2 FQDESV (reference sequence). V dropped 5 bases and J dropped 0; count of bases not matched to a gene: 17. CDR3 length: 19 residues. The CDR3 is CASSKGTGARRDTNYGYTF. The CDR3 nucleotides read TGTGCCAGCAGCAAGGGGACAGGCGCCAGAAGAGATACTAACTATGGCTACACCTTC. Full variable domain (remainder filled in from reference TRBV11-1 and TRBJ1-2): EAEVAQSPRYKITEKSQAVAFWCDPISGHATLYWYRQILGQGPELLVQFQDESVVDDSQLPKDRFSAERLKGVDSTLKIQPAELGDSAMYLCASSKGTGARRDTNYGYTFGSGTRLTVV.

This clonotype was picked up many times. V is TRBV27 and J is TRBJ1-6, with D unresolved. V was shortened by 3 bases and J by 7 bases, with 4 bases between the two germline ends. The germline CDR1 and CDR2 sequences are MNHEY and SMNVEV (reference sequence). The CDR3 covers 12 residues. The CDR3 spells CASSFTNSPLHF. The DNA for the CDR3 is TGTGCCAGCAGTTTCACAAATTCACCCCTCCACTTT.

This clonotype was seen repeatedly, ten times or more. The rearrangement joins TRBV3-1 to TRBJ2-5; D gene uncertain. The CDR3 consists of 14 residues. Trimming removed 3 bases from V and 1 base from J, with 9 bases in between. CDR1 and CDR2 from the germline V gene are LGHDT and YNNKEL (reference sequence). CDR3 bases: TGTGCCAGCAGCCAGGTCGACTTCCAAGAGACCCAGTACTTC. Its translation is CASSQVDFQETQYF.

This clonotype appeared many times. This chain connects TRBV6-1 to TRBJ2-3; 10 bases map to TRBD2. The germline gives CDR1 MNHNS, CDR2 SASEGT. Trimming at V came to 5 bases and at J to 0 bases, leaving 5 bases not matched to a gene. The CDR3 contains 16 residues. The CDR3, as DNA: TGTGCCAGCAGTAATCTAGCGGGAGCTAGCACAGATACGCAGTATTTT. It encodes CASSNLAGASTDTQYF.

This clonotype was found many times. The chain links TRBV20-1 to TRBJ2-2; possible D gene TRBD2, 7 bases. Germline values: CDR1 DFQATT, CDR2 SNEGSKA (reference sequence). This CDR3 has 14 residues. The V gene lost 3 bases and the J gene lost 12 bases, with 20 bases spanning the gap. The CDR3 spells CSARPLGGGAKLFF. The CDR3 DNA reads as TGCAGTGCTAGGCCCCTTGGAGGGGGGGCTAAGCTGTTTTTT.

Note on this clonotype: A much larger clone lies one base from this, so it may be a read error. The chain combines TRBV4-3 with TRBJ1-1; D remains unclear. This CDR3 comprises 13 residues. From germline, CDR1 is LGHNA and CDR2 YSLEER. CDR3 in amino acids: CASSQGYNTESFF. The CDR3 DNA reads as TGCGCCAGCAGCCAAGGGTATAACACTGAATCTTTCTTT.

This clonotype occurred many times. V is TRBV5-1 and J is TRBJ1-1; TRBD1 matches 8 bases. Germline assignment: CDR1 SGHRS and CDR2 YFSETQ. This CDR3 comprises 15 residues. The V segment lost 4 bases and the J segment 5 bases; nucleotides outside the gene matches: 10. The DNA of the CDR3 is TGCGCCAGCAGCAACCCGGGACAGGATTCTACTGAAGCTTTCTTT. Translating it yields CASSNPGQDSTEAFF.

In this sample, this clonotype turned up many times. The chain has TRBV11-2 and TRBJ2-7, with D hard to call. Germline values: CDR1 SGHAT, CDR2 FQNNGV. Trimming stripped 5 bases from V and 2 bases from J, with 19 bases between. This CDR3 region has 16 residues. The CDR3 region has the DNA TGTGCCAGCAGCCTAGGGCCTGCGCAGAACGCCTACGAGCAGTACTTC. Translated: CASSLGPAQNAYEQYF. Full variable domain (remainder filled in from reference TRBV11-2 and TRBJ2-7): EAGVAQSPRYKIIEKRQSVAFWCNPISGHATLYWYQQILGQGPKLLIQFQNNGVVDDSQLPKDRFSAERLKGVDSTLKIQPAKLEDSAVYLCASSLGPAQNAYEQYFGPGTRLTVT.

The sample holds many counts of this clonotype. The rearrangement uses TRBV24-1 and TRBJ2-7, with D maybe TRBD1 (5 bases). Germline V lookup: CDR1 KGHDR, CDR2 SFDVKD. The CDR3 is 14 residues long. V lost 3 bases and J 4 bases, leaving 12 bases between the germline ends. CDR3 bases: TGTGCCACCAGTGATCCTGGGGCAGCGTACGAGCAGTACTTC. Translating it yields CATSDPGAAYEQYF.

Many counts were recorded for this clonotype. This chain connects TRBV5-1 to TRBJ1-1; D unclear. The CDR3 is 17 amino acids. V was pared by 1 base and J by 3 bases, with 19 bases between. Germline lookup yields CDR1 SGHRS and CDR2 YFSETQ. The CDR3 reads CASSLNPAPKGYTEAFF. For the CDR3, the DNA is TGCGCCAGCAGCTTGAATCCAGCCCCTAAGGGATACACTGAAGCTTTCTTT.

Many counts were recorded for this clonotype. This chain joins TRBV2 and TRBJ1-2; TRBD1 agrees at 9 bases. Germline V gene sequence: CDR1 SNHLY, CDR2 FYNNEI. The CDR3 extends over 15 amino acids. Trimming removed 5 bases from V and 4 bases from J; junction bases left unmatched: 8. The CDR3 loop is CASSSGTGIFYGYTF. For the CDR3, the DNA is TGTGCCAGCAGTTCCGGGACAGGGATATTCTATGGCTACACCTTC.

This clonotype was detected many times. J is TRBJ1-2 and V is TRBV19; D unresolved. The CDR3 extends over 18 amino acids. Trimming left V 3 bases short and J 4 bases short, with 24 bases between. The germline V gene has CDR1 LNHDA and CDR2 SQIVND (reference sequence). CDR3: CASSIDGSGLQGGYGYTF. CDR3 nucleotide sequence: TGTGCCAGTAGTATCGACGGATCGGGCCTACAAGGCGGCTATGGCTACACCTTC.

This clonotype came up many times. The chain has TRBV29-1 and TRBJ2-1; 8 bases are a match to TRBD1. Germline lookup yields CDR1 SQVTM and CDR2 ANQGSEA. With V trimmed by 6 bases and J by 9 bases, 13 bases remained unmatched. The CDR3 totals 14 residues. Here the CDR3 reads CSVTGTGIPGEQFF. CDR3 DNA sequence: TGCAGCGTCACAGGGACAGGCATACCCGGTGAGCAGTTCTTC.

This clonotype was seen many times. The J gene is TRBJ1-1, the V gene TRBV12-3 or TRBV12-4; 7 positions match TRBD1. The J segment lost 4 bases and the V segment lost 6 bases, leaving 11 bases of the junction unmatched. This CDR3 contains 15 residues. CDR3 in amino acids: CASRPPRGRSTEAFF. CDR3 in DNA: TGTGCCAGCAGGCCGCCCAGGGGGAGGAGCACTGAAGCTTTCTTT.

This clonotype was counted many times. CDR3 residues: CSASGLAGYNEQFF. CDR3 bases: TGCAGTGCTTCAGGACTAGCGGGCTACAATGAGCAGTTCTTC. The V and J genes are TRBV20-1 and TRBJ2-1, with 11 bases lining up with TRBD2. This CDR3 region has 14 residues. Germline V gene lookup returns CDR1 DFQATT and CDR2 SNEGSKA (reference sequence). The ends lost 5 bases at V and 3 bases at J; junction bases unmatched: 3.

Ten or more counts support this clonotype. This chain joins TRBV7-2 and TRBJ2-5, with TRBD2 identical over 7 bases. V lost 1 base to trimming and J lost 5 bases; unmatched junction nucleotides: 10. The CDR3 has 16 amino acids. Germline loops: CDR1 SGHTA, CDR2 FQGNSA. The CDR3: CASSLEGRGERETQYF. DNA for the CDR3: TGTGCCAGCAGCTTAGAGGGGAGGGGTGAACGCGAGACCCAGTACTTC.

This clonotype showed up many times. The chain links TRBV20-1 to TRBJ1-6; possibly TRBD1 for D (6 bases). The V gene lost 6 bases and the J gene lost 7 bases, with 19 bases spanning the gap. The CDR3 is made up of 15 amino acids. The germline V gene has CDR1 DFQATT and CDR2 SNEGSKA (reference sequence). The CDR3 sequence is CSAAEGVRLNSPLHF. In DNA form, the CDR3 reads TGCAGTGCCGCGGAGGGGGTCCGGTTAAATTCACCCCTCCACTTT.

The chain recombines TRBV4-3 with TRBJ2-1; D possibly corresponds to TRBD2 (5 bases). Between the trimmed V and J ends, which lost 0 bases and 0 bases, there was a span of 12 bases. The CDR3 totals 17 residues. CDR1 LGHNA and CDR2 YSLEER come from the germline V gene. CDR3 DNA: TGCGCCAGCAGCCAAGATGGTGAGCGGAGCTCCTACAATGAGCAGTTCTTC. Translating it yields CASSQDGERSSYNEQFF.

The chain employs TRBV5-6 and TRBJ2-7, with TRBD2 matching over 7 bases. V lost 7 bases to trimming and J lost 5 bases; unmatched junction nucleotides: 9. This CDR3 spans 13 amino acids. CDR1 and CDR2 from the germline V gene are SGHDT and YYEEEE. CDR3 loop: CASGSGTPDEQYF. The DNA for the CDR3 is TGTGCCAGCGGCAGCGGGACTCCCGACGAGCAGTACTTC.

Ten or more counts support this clonotype. The chain recombines TRBV30 with TRBJ2-2; D perhaps matches TRBD1 (5 bases). This CDR3 comprises 16 residues. The V gene lost 4 bases and the J gene lost 2 bases, with 17 bases spanning the gap. Germline-derived CDR1 and CDR2 are GTSNPN and SVGIG (reference sequence). CDR3 protein: CAWTSNVRVNTGELFF. In nucleotides, the CDR3 is TGTGCCTGGACCAGTAATGTCAGGGTTAACACCGGGGAGCTGTTTTTT.

The rearrangement links TRBV30 to TRBJ1-1, with 7 nucleotides matching TRBD1. The ends lost 4 bases at V and 1 base at J; junction bases unmatched: 12. Germline CDR1 reads GTSNPN; CDR2 reads SVGIG (reference sequence). The length of the CDR3 is 16 residues. Here the CDR3 reads CAWNPPPRQGNTEAFF. CDR3 DNA sequence: TGTGCCTGGAACCCTCCCCCCCGACAGGGGAACACTGAAGCTTTCTTT.